One and the same sample provided the 12 T cell receptor beta chains below, sequenced in a study of shared clonotypes between healthy human individuals. Measured with immunoSEQ multiplex PCR; TCRdb has only the in-frame clones, and not every one. The sample lists some 1 million clones, 65% to 75% seen once, with about 1.5% in the top ten. The sample was memory CD4+ T cells sorted from blood. Subset given: CD45RA-negative fraction. The receptors were sampled from a man younger than 35 in good health.

The J gene is TRBJ2-5, the V gene TRBV7-8; 8 bases are a match to TRBD1. Per germline, CDR1 SGHVS and CDR2 FQNEAQ. The V and J ends lost 0 bases and 2 bases, in that order; junction bases with no gene match: 5. The CDR3 extends over 16 amino acids. The CDR3 loop is CASSLAPGQVQETQYF. CDR3 DNA: TGTGCCAGCAGCTTAGCCCCGGGACAGGTACAAGAGACCCAGTACTTC.

The J gene is TRBJ1-5, the V gene TRBV10-3, with D possibly matching TRBD1 (5 bases). Germline V gene lookup returns CDR1 ENHRY and CDR2 SYGVKD. V was pared by 4 bases and J by 4 bases, with 8 bases between. This CDR3 region has 13 residues. CDR3 sequence reads: CAISAGTNQPQHF. In DNA form, the CDR3 reads TGTGCCATCAGTGCGGGGACGAATCAGCCCCAGCATTTT.

The J gene is TRBJ1-2, the V gene TRBV4-1, with TRBD1 matching over 10 bases. J was trimmed by 8 bases and V by 3 bases; bases with no gene match: 15. The CDR3 runs to 17 residues. CDR1 is MGHRA and CDR2 is YSYEKL in the germline V gene. CDR3 nucleotides: TGCGCCAGCAGCCAGGCGGGACAGGGGTCGGGGGCAGGAGGCTACACCTTC. This sequence encodes CASSQAGQGSGAGGYTF.

This sequence joins TRBV19 and TRBJ1-1; D is undetermined. Germline loops: CDR1 LNHDA, CDR2 SQIVND (reference sequence). The CDR3 sequence is 17 residues long. V lost 0 bases and J 0 bases, leaving 14 bases between the germline ends. CDR3 sequence: CASSIDRPTNMNTEAFF. CDR3 coding DNA: TGTGCCAGTAGTATAGATCGGCCCACAAATATGAACACTGAAGCTTTCTTT.

The chain has TRBV6-5 and TRBJ2-1; possible D gene TRBD2, 5 bases. The CDR3 length is 15 residues. V was pared by 6 bases and J by 0 bases, with 12 bases between. From germline, CDR1 is MNHEY and CDR2 SVGAGI. The CDR3 is CASSPDWGSYNEQFF. The CDR3 DNA is TGTGCCAGCAGCCCGGACTGGGGCTCCTACAATGAGCAGTTCTTC.

The gene calls are TRBV4-1 and TRBJ2-3; D might be TRBD1 or TRBD2, each matching 6 bases. The germline CDR1 and CDR2 sequences are MGHRA and YSYEKL. This CDR3 is 15 amino acids long. Trimming pared 1 base from V and 3 bases from J, leaving 11 bases between. CDR3 amino acids: CASSQGGAKTDTQYF. Here the CDR3 DNA reads TGCGCCAGCAGCCAAGGGGGGGCGAAGACAGATACGCAGTATTTT.

The V gene is TRBV5-6, the J gene TRBJ2-7; no clear D. The CDR3 runs 15 residues. Germline CDR1 SGHDT, CDR2 YYEEEE. V was clipped by 6 bases and J by 2 bases, with 18 bases between them. This CDR3 is CASTLFFPGAYEQYF. The CDR3 nucleotides read TGTGCCAGCACCCTGTTTTTTCCAGGAGCCTACGAGCAGTACTTC.

The V gene is TRBV11-3, the J gene TRBJ1-6; D unclear. Between the trimmed V and J ends, which lost 1 base and 9 bases, there was a span of 7 bases. CDR1 and CDR2 (germline): SGHNT, YENEEA. This CDR3 has 13 residues. CDR3 nucleotide sequence: TGTGCCAGCAGCTTAGGACTAGGTTCACCCCTCCACTTT. It specifies CASSLGLGSPLHF.

The J gene is TRBJ1-2, the V gene TRBV7-9; D not resolved. V lost 3 bases and J lost 6, with 8 bases in between. CDR1 is SEHNR and CDR2 is FQNEAQ in the germline V gene (reference sequence). The CDR3 contains 12 residues. In nucleotides, the CDR3 is TGTGCCAGCAGCTTTGTTTTGGATGGCTACACCTTC. It is translated as CASSFVLDGYTF.

This chain joins TRBV30 and TRBJ2-2; 9 nucleotides match TRBD2. Unmatched junction bases numbered 7, after V lost 1 base and J lost 4 bases. CDR1 and CDR2 (germline): GTSNPN, SVGIG (reference sequence). CDR3 size: 16 residues. CDR3: CAWSASGGRVTGELFF. The CDR3 DNA reads TGTGCCTGGAGTGCCTCGGGCGGGAGGGTCACCGGGGAGCTGTTTTTT. Complete variable domain (other parts from reference TRBV30 and TRBJ2-2): SQTIHQWPATLVQPVGSPLSLECTVEGTSNPNLYWYRQAAGRGLQLLFYSVGIGQISSEVPQNLSASRPQDRQFILSSKKLLLSDSGFYLCAWSASGGRVTGELFFGEGSRLTVL.

The chain recombines TRBV27 with TRBJ2-7; 9 nucleotides align to TRBD1. Trimming removed 8 bases from V and 3 bases from J; junction bases left unmatched: 5. Germline V CDR1 and CDR2: MNHEY, SMNVEV (reference sequence). The CDR3 loop spans 13 amino acids. In nucleotides, the CDR3 is TGTGCCAGCGGAGCGACAGGGGGCTACGAGCAGTACTTC. This sequence encodes CASGATGGYEQYF.

This clone was seen a handful of times. The chain carries TRBV25-1 and TRBJ2-7; D possibly uses TRBD1 or TRBD2 (5 bases each). Trimming left V 3 bases short and J 2 bases short, with 11 bases between. Per germline, CDR1 MGHDK and CDR2 SYGVNS. The CDR3 spans 14 residues. As DNA, the CDR3 is TGTGCCAGCAGTGAGGGACCGTCCCCCTACGAGCAGTACTTC. Residues: CASSEGPSPYEQYF.